Below, 15 T cell receptor beta chains from the same sample are listed, as sequenced in a study of T-cell reconstitution after alpha-beta-depleted transplantation in children. Molecular barcoding with unique molecular identifiers was used for the TCRbeta library. One entry per CDR3 protein, called by TCRdb with MiXCR from the PCR reads. The sample consists of roughly 400,000 distinct CDR3 sequences, about 20% of them appearing once. This sample comprised PBMCs from the stem cell graft donor, obtained from the stem cell graft. The receptors derive from a human donor who donated a stem cell graft to a child with acute myeloid leukemia.

This chain connects TRBV28 to TRBJ1-5; D uncertain. The V end was cut by 6 bases, the J end by 7 bases, with 7 bases between. CDR3 length equals 11 residues. Germline V gives CDR1 MDHEN, CDR2 SYDVKM. The CDR3 nucleotides are TGTGCCAGCAGCTTGAGGCAGCCCCAGCATTTT. Translated, it gives CASSLRQPQHF.

The table lists this clonotype with a few counts. V usage is TRBV12-3 or TRBV12-4 and J usage is TRBJ2-6; the D gene is possibly TRBD1 (6 bases). Trimming removed 8 bases at V and 2 bases at J, with 13 bases between. This CDR3 spans 15 amino acids. The DNA for the CDR3 is TGTGCCAGCGGACAACAGGGAGCTGGGGCCAACGTCCTGACTTTC. Amino acids: CASGQQGAGANVLTF.

On this clonotype: A much bigger clone sits one base away, suggesting this may be a read error. This chain links TRBV6-1 with TRBJ2-3; 9 bases match TRBD1. Germline-derived CDR1 and CDR2 are MNHNS and SASEGT. The CDR3 extends over 16 amino acids. CDR3 sequence (DNA): TGTTCCAGCAGAACCGGGACAGGGACCCTTACGGATACGCAGTATTTT. Translation: CSSRTGTGTLTDTQYF.

The chain carries TRBV24-1 and TRBJ2-1; D perhaps matches TRBD2 (6 bases). CDR3 length equals 15 residues. CDR1 is KGHDR and CDR2 is SFDVKD in the germline V gene. Trimming left V 9 bases short and J 6 bases short, with 20 bases between. CDR3: CATADIGTVSNEQFF. In DNA form, the CDR3 reads TGTGCCACCGCTGACATCGGGACTGTTTCCAATGAGCAGTTCTTC.

The rearrangement uses TRBV28 and TRBJ2-7, with 16 bases lining up with TRBD2. The length of the CDR3 is 17 residues. Germline CDR1 and CDR2: MDHEN and SYDVKM. Trimming cost V 6 bases and J 7 bases; bases outside gene matches: 12. This CDR3 is CASSPAGLAGGHGEQYF. The CDR3 DNA is TGTGCCAGCAGCCCGGCGGGACTAGCGGGAGGGCATGGGGAGCAGTACTTC.

The genes are TRBV5-1 and TRBJ2-1; the match to TRBD1 covers 8 bases. The CDR3 has 16 residues. The ends lost 2 bases at V and 8 bases at J; junction bases unmatched: 12. CDR1 and CDR2 from the germline V gene are SGHRS and YFSETQ. CDR3 nucleotide sequence: TGCGCCAGCAGCTTCGGTAGCAGGGGGCGTTGGGATGAGCAGTTCTTC. Its translation: CASSFGSRGRWDEQFF.

This clonotype occurred a few times. V usage is TRBV20-1 and J usage is TRBJ2-1; the match to TRBD2 covers 16 bases. The CDR3 has 17 amino acids. V shed 6 bases and J 8 bases; nucleotides not matched to a gene: 13. In germline, CDR1 is DFQATT, CDR2 SNEGSKA (reference sequence). In DNA, the CDR3 is TGCAGTGCCAACGAGGCCGGGACTAGCGGGAGGGGGGATGAGCAGTTCTTC. Protein: CSANEAGTSGRGDEQFF.

This clonotype was observed a handful of times. The chain combines TRBV3-1 with TRBJ2-2; the match to TRBD2 covers 11 bases. Germline V CDR1 and CDR2: LGHDT, YNNKEL (reference sequence). V was pared by 7 bases and J by 5 bases, with 3 bases of the junction left unmatched. The CDR3 is 14 amino acids. CDR3 loop: CASTGLAETGELFF. In DNA, the CDR3 is TGTGCCAGCACGGGACTAGCGGAAACCGGGGAGCTGTTTTTT.

This clonotype has at least ten counts. The gene calls are TRBV27 and TRBJ2-7; weak D call: TRBD2 (5 bases). Trimming shortened V by 7 bases and J by 3 bases, and 19 bases separated the two germline ends. Germline-derived CDR1 and CDR2 are MNHEY and SMNVEV (reference sequence). The CDR3 spans 15 residues. This CDR3 is CASIPLAPNLYEQYF. CDR3 coding DNA: TGTGCCAGCATCCCCCTAGCACCGAACCTCTACGAGCAGTACTTC.

This sequence joins TRBV5-5 and TRBJ2-7, with D unresolved. The V end was cut by 7 bases, the J end by 0 bases, with 14 bases between. Germline CDR1 is SGHKS and CDR2 is YYEKEE (reference sequence). The CDR3 has 14 residues. CDR3 DNA: TGTGCCAGCGTCTTATACCAAGTCTCCTACGAGCAGTACTTC. Translated, it gives CASVLYQVSYEQYF.

This clonotype was observed a handful of times. The genes are TRBV7-9 and TRBJ1-1; unclear D gene. Germline V gene data show CDR1 as SEHNR and CDR2 as FQNEAQ (reference sequence). The CDR3 runs 14 residues. With 4 bases removed from V and 5 bases from J, the gap between germline ends came to 14 bases. For the CDR3, the DNA is TGTGCCAGCAGCTCCCCGGCTCGAGGGACTGAAGCTTTCTTT. Translated: CASSSPARGTEAFF.

The CDR3 loop is CASSQKAASRHEQYF. In DNA form, the CDR3 reads TGTGCCAGCAGCCAGAAAGCGGCTAGCCGCCACGAGCAGTACTTC. V usage is TRBV21-1 and J usage is TRBJ2-7; no DNA check was done on the table's D call, TRBD2. TRBV21-1 is a pseudogene. The CDR3 is 15 amino acids.

The V call is TRBV20-1, the J call TRBJ1-1; D gene unclear. Germline CDR1 DFQATT, CDR2 SNEGSKA (reference sequence). The germline V and J ends were trimmed by 5 bases and 1 base, with 11 bases remaining between them. CDR3 length: 13 amino acids. In DNA form, the CDR3 reads TGCAGTGCTTACAAGACGGAGAACACTGAAGCTTTCTTT. Translating gives CSAYKTENTEAFF.

This chain joins TRBV20-1 and TRBJ2-1; 8 nucleotides line up with TRBD1. V dropped 5 bases and J dropped 7; count of bases not matched to a gene: 4. This CDR3 is built from 12 residues. The germline gives CDR1 DFQATT, CDR2 SNEGSKA (reference sequence). CDR3: CSAGRQGNEQFF. CDR3 nucleotide sequence: TGCAGTGCTGGTAGACAGGGGAATGAGCAGTTCTTC.

This clonotype was picked up a small number of times. V and J are TRBV7-3 and TRBJ2-7; D is possibly TRBD1 (5 bases). With 5 bases removed from V and 0 bases from J, the gap between germline ends came to 8 bases. This CDR3 comprises 13 residues. The germline V gene encodes CDR1 SGHTA and CDR2 FQGTGA. The CDR3 protein is CASSEDTSYEQYF. The CDR3 DNA reads as TGTGCCAGCAGCGAGGACACCTCCTACGAGCAGTACTTC.